This T cell receptor beta chain was profiled in a study of shared clonotypes between healthy human individuals. Study details: A few men and a couple of women, aged 18 to 49, were donors. Study observations and caveats: Among non-shared clonotypes, generation probabilities were lower than among those shared by all four donors.

Deep-level settings were used for running the assay. Measured with immunoSEQ multiplex PCR; TCRdb has only the in-frame clones, and not every one. This sample carries over a million clones, 75% to 85% of them seen once, and the ten largest clones take approximately 0.5%. The CDR3 runs to 14 residues. In germline, CDR1 is SEHNR, CDR2 FQNEAQ (reference sequence). V was clipped by 0 bases and J by 3 bases, with 6 bases between them. With respect to this clone: The antigen remains unidentified.

Sequenced sample: memory CD4+ T cells from PBMCs. Subset described: CD45RA-negative fraction. The chain links TRBV7-9 to TRBJ2-1; the D is unclear. This receptor was identified in a man aged 18 to 30 in good health. Some clones in this sample may be carry-over from other donors' samples. The CDR3 DNA follows: TGTGCCAGCAGCTTAGCGGGAAACTACAATGAGCAGTTCTTC. This sequence encodes CASSLAGNYNEQFF.